This TCR beta chain derives from a study of OX40 agonist ivuxolimab in advanced cancers. Study-level information: Clinicians treated patients with ivuxolimab, an agonistic anti-OX40 (CD134) antibody.

This table comes from immunoSEQ multiplex PCR, and its TCRdb copy is limited to in-frame clones, with some not included. This table holds 45,000 to 55,000 clones, about 76% found once. From germline, CDR1 is MNHEY and CDR2 SVGAGI. With V trimmed by 6 bases and J by 3 bases, 8 bases remained unmatched. The CDR3 runs to 14 residues. This specimen was CD4+ or CD8+ T cells sorted from blood, taken in a trial of the OX40 agonist ivuxolimab. The clonotype was recovered from an adult with an advanced solid tumor such as melanoma, head and neck, liver or kidney cancer. The genes are TRBV6-5 and TRBJ2-7; 7 nucleotides match TRBD2. The DNA for the CDR3 is TGTGCCAGCAGCCCCGGGACTACTCTCTACGAGCAGTACTTC. This encodes CASSPGTTLYEQYF.